This T cell receptor beta chain was found in a study of T cell responses to AZD1222 COVID-19 vaccine. Study results and limitations: Donors skewed white British and female; clonal diversity was possibly underestimated.

Sequenced by immunoSEQ multiplex PCR; TCRdb stores in-frame clones only, minus some. The sample has some 84,000 clones, about 86% seen once. Germline V lookup: CDR1 SGHTA, CDR2 FQGNSA. This CDR3 region has 15 residues. Trimming left V 1 base short and J 3 bases short, with 13 bases between. A remark on this clone: Its antigen is as yet unknown.

The chain is built from TRBV7-2 and TRBJ2-7; unclear D gene. This specimen was peripheral blood, taken on day 0 of AZD1222 vaccination. This TCR was recovered from an adult in good health. This CDR3 reads CASSLGGGQLYEQYF. The DNA for the CDR3 is TGTGCCAGCAGCTTAGGAGGTGGGCAACTCTACGAGCAGTACTTC.